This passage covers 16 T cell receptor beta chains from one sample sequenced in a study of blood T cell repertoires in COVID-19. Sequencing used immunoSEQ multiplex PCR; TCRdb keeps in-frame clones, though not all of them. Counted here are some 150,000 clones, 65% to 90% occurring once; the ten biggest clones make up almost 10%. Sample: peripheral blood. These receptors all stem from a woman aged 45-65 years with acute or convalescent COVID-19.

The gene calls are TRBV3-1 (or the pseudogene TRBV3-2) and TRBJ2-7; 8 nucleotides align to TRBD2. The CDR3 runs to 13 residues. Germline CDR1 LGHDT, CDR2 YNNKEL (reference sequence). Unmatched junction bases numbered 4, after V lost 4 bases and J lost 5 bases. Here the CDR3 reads CASSRGRRHEQYF. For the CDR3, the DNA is TGTGCCAGCAGCCGCGGGAGGCGTCACGAGCAGTACTTC.

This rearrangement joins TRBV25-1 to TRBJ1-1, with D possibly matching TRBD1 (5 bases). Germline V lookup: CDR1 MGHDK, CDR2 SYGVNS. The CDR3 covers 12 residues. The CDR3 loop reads CGDSLLNTEAFF. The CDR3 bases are TGTGGTGACAGCCTCTTGAACACTGAAGCTTTCTTT.

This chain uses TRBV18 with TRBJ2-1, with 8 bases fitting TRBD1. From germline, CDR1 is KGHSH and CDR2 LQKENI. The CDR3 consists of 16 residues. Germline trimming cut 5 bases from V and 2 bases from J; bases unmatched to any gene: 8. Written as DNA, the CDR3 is TGTGCCAGCTCATCCGCCGGGACAGGTACCTACAATGAGCAGTTCTTC. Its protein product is CASSSAGTGTYNEQFF.

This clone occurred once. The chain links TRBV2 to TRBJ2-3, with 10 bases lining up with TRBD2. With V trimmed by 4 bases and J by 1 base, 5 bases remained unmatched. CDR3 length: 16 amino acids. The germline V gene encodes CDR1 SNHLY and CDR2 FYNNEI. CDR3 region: CASSAYGLAGTDTQYF. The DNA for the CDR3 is TGTGCCAGCAGTGCTTACGGACTAGCGGGCACAGATACGCAGTATTTT. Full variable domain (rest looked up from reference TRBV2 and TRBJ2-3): EPEVTQTPSHQVTQMGQEVILRCVPISNHLYFYWYRQILGQKVEFLVSFYNNEISEKSEIFDDQFSVERPDGSNFTLKIRSTKLEDSAMYFCASSAYGLAGTDTQYFGPGTRLTVL.

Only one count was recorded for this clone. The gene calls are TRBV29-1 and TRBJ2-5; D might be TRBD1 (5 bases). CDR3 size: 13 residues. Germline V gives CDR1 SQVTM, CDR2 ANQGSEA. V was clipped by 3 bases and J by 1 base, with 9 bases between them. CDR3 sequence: CSVDDSLQETQYF. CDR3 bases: TGCAGCGTTGACGACAGCCTCCAAGAGACCCAGTACTTC.

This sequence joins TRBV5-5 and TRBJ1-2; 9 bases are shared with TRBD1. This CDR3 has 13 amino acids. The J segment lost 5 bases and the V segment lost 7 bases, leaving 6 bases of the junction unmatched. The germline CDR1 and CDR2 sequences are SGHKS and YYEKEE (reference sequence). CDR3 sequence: CASQTGTGYGYTF. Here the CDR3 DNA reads TGTGCCAGCCAAACAGGGACAGGGTATGGCTACACCTTC.

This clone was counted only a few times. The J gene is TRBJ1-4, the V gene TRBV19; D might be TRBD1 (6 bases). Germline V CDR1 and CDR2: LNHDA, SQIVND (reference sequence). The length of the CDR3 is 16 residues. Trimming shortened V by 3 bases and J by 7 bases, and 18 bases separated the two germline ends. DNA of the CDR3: TGTGCCAGTAGTATCGGAAGGCAGGGGATTGGTGAAAAACTGTTTTTT. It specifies CASSIGRQGIGEKLFF.

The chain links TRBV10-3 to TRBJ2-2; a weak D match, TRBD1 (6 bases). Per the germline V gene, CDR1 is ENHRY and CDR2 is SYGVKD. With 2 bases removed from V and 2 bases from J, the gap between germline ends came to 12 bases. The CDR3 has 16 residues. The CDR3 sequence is CAISETGTRNTGELFF. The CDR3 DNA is TGTGCCATCAGTGAGACCGGGACACGAAACACCGGGGAGCTGTTTTTT.

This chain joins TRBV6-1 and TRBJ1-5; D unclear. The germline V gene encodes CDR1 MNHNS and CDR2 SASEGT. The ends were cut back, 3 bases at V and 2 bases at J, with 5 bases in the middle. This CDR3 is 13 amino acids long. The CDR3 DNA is TGTGCCAGCAGTGAGCAGGGCAATCAGCCCCAGCATTTT. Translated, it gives CASSEQGNQPQHF.

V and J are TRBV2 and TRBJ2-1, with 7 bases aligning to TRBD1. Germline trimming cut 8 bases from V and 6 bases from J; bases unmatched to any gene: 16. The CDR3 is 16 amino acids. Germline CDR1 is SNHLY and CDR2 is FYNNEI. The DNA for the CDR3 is TGTGCCAGCCGAACGGATGGGACAGTTCTCACCAATGAGCAGTTCTTC. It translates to CASRTDGTVLTNEQFF. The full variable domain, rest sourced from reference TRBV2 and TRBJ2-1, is EPEVTQTPSHQVTQMGQEVILRCVPISNHLYFYWYRQILGQKVEFLVSFYNNEISEKSEIFDDQFSVERPDGSNFTLKIRSTKLEDSAMYFCASRTDGTVLTNEQFFGPGTRLTVL.

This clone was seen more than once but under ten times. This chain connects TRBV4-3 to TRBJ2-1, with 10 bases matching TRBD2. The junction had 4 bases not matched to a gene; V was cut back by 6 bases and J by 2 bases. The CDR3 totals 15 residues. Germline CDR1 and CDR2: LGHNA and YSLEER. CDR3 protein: CASRLSGGTYNEQFF. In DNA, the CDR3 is TGCGCCAGCAGGCTTAGCGGGGGGACCTACAATGAGCAGTTCTTC.

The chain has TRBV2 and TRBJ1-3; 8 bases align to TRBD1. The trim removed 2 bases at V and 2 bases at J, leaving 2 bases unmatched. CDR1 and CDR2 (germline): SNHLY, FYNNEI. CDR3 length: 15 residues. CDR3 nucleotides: TGTGCCAGCAGTGAACCGGACAGGGCTGGAAACACCATATATTTT. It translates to CASSEPDRAGNTIYF.

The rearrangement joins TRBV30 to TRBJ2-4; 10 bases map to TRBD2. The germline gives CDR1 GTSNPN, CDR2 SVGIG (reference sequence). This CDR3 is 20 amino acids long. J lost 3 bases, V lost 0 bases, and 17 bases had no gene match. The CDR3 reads CAWSVRLAGVRFGGKNIQYF. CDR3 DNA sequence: TGTGCCTGGAGTGTACGCCTAGCGGGAGTCCGCTTTGGGGGCAAAAACATTCAGTACTTC.

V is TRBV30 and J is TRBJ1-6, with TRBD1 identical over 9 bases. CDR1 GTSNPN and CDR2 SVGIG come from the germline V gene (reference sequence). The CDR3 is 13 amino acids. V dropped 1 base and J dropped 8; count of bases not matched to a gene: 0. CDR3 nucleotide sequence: TGTGCCTGGAGTGGACAGGGGGATTCACCCCTCCACTTT. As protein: CAWSGQGDSPLHF.

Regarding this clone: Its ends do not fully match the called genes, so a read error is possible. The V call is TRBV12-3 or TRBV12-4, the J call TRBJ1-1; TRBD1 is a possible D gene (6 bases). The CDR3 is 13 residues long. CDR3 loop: CASSSTGNPEAFF. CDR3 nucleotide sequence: TGTGCCAGCAGTTCCACAGGGAACCCTGAAGCTTTCTTT.

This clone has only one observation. CDR3 loop: CASSPTSGSTGDIQYF. The CDR3 nucleotides read TGTGCCAGCTCACCGACTAGCGGGAGTACCGGAGACATTCAGTACTTC. The V gene is TRBV18, the J gene TRBJ2-4; 12 bases are a match to TRBD2. The J segment lost 8 bases and the V segment lost 3 bases, leaving 8 bases of the junction unmatched. Germline loops: CDR1 KGHSH, CDR2 LQKENI. The CDR3 has 16 amino acids. Filled out from reference TRBV18 and TRBJ2-4, the complete variable domain reads NAGVMQNPRHLVRRRGQEARLRCSPMKGHSHVYWYRQLPEEGLKFMVYLQKENIIDESGMPKERFSAEFPKEGPSILRIQQVVRGDSAAYFCASSPTSGSTGDIQYFGAGTRLSVL.